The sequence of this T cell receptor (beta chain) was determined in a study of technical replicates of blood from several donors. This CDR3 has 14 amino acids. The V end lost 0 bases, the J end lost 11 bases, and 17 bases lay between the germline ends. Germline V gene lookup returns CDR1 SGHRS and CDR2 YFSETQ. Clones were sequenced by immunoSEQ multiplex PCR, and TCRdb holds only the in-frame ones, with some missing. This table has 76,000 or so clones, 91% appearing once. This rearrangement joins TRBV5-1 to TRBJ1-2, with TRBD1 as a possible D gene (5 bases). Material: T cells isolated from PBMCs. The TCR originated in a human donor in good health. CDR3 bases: TGCGCCAGCAGCTTGGCCGGGCTGGGGGAGGCGTACACCTTC. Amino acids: CASSLAGLGEAYTF.